These 14 T cell receptor beta chains were sequenced from one sample in a study of T-cell memory formation after mild COVID-19. Using its own MiXCR run on the 5' RACE reads, TCRdb lists one record per CDR3 protein. The sample has roughly 110,000 distinct CDR3 sequences, about 15% seen once. Sequencing was carried out using PBMCs or a T cell subset sorted from them (not recorded which). The receptors shown here come from a young man who had mild COVID-19 (a few samples of this study predate the infection). Cell type and time point are not known.

This clonotype was recorded many times. The chain is built from TRBV15 and TRBJ2-7; D is unclear. CDR3 length: 12 residues. Germline CDR1 and CDR2: LNHNV and YYDKDF (reference sequence). V was trimmed by 8 bases and J by 9 bases, leaving 17 bases between them. The CDR3 is CATSLDYEWQYF. DNA for the CDR3: TGTGCCACCTCATTGGATTACGAATGGCAGTACTTC.

This clonotype was seen a few times. This chain uses TRBV5-1 with TRBJ2-7; D is unresolved. This CDR3 contains 14 residues. V was cut by 5 bases and J by 5 bases, with 17 bases left in between. Germline V CDR1 and CDR2: SGHRS, YFSETQ. The CDR3 DNA follows: TGCGCCAGCAGAGCCGGGTGGCAGTCGGACGAGCAGTACTTC. Protein sequence: CASRAGWQSDEQYF.

This clonotype was observed a handful of times. The chain is built from TRBV9 and TRBJ2-3, with TRBD2 identical over 9 bases. The CDR3 contains 15 residues. V lost 3 bases and J lost 1; bases outside the gene matches: 3. CDR1 is SGDLS and CDR2 is YYNGEE in the germline V gene. The CDR3 here is CASSGGGGGTDTQYF. In DNA, the CDR3 is TGTGCCAGCAGCGGCGGGGGGGGAGGCACAGATACGCAGTATTTT.

The chain uses TRBV21-1 and TRBJ2-1; the DNA was not used to check the table's D call, TRBD1. TRBV21-1 is deemed a pseudogene. CDR3 size: 11 residues. CDR3 sequence (DNA): TGTGCCAGCAGCAGACAGAATGAGCAGTTCTTC. It specifies CASSRQNEQFF.

This clonotype has just a few counts. The V call is TRBV7-8, the J call TRBJ2-1; D is perhaps TRBD1 (5 bases). With 1 base removed from V and 9 bases from J, the gap between germline ends came to 19 bases. Germline V CDR1 and CDR2: SGHVS, FQNEAQ. The CDR3 covers 16 residues. The CDR3: CASSLECYRTVCEQFF. In nucleotides, the CDR3 is TGTGCCAGCAGCTTAGAGTGTTACAGGACGGTCTGTGAGCAGTTCTTC.

V gene TRBV9 combines with J gene TRBJ2-3, with D perhaps TRBD1 (6 bases). The V gene lost 0 bases and the J gene lost 4 bases, with 12 bases spanning the gap. CDR1 is SGDLS, CDR2 YYNGEE, per germline. The CDR3 spans 15 residues. The CDR3 sequence: CASSVVDSWSDTQYF. As DNA, the CDR3 is TGTGCCAGCAGCGTAGTGGACAGTTGGTCAGATACGCAGTATTTT.

V gene TRBV10-2 combines with J gene TRBJ1-5; D remains unclear. Germline lookup yields CDR1 WSHSY and CDR2 SAAADI. With 0 bases removed from V and 6 bases from J, the gap between germline ends came to 9 bases. CDR3 size: 14 residues. CDR3 loop: CASSESDWGQPQHF. Here the CDR3 DNA reads TGCGCCAGCAGTGAGTCCGATTGGGGTCAGCCCCAGCATTTT.

The table lists this clonotype with a few counts. J is TRBJ1-4 and V is TRBV12-3 or TRBV12-4; D gene ambiguous. Trimming took off 3 bases at V and 8 bases at J, with 10 bases between the two ends. The length of the CDR3 is 13 residues. DNA of the CDR3: TGTGCCAGCAGTTTGCAGTTTCGGGAAAAACTGTTTTTT. As protein: CASSLQFREKLFF.

The CDR3 spells CASSSWGTTAEQFF. The CDR3 coding sequence is TGTGCCAGCAGCTCATGGGGGACGACAGCTGAGCAGTTCTTC. V gene TRBV11-2 combines with J gene TRBJ2-1, with D perhaps assigned TRBD1 or TRBD2 (5 bases each). The ends were cut back, 4 bases at V and 9 bases at J, with 16 bases in the middle. The CDR3 extends over 14 amino acids. CDR1 SGHAT and CDR2 FQNNGV come from the germline V gene.

This clonotype showed up just a few times. This chain joins TRBV7-2 and TRBJ2-7; D unclear. Germline CDR1 reads SGHTA; CDR2 reads FQGNSA. Trimming removed 3 bases at V and 3 bases at J, with 9 bases between. The CDR3 is 13 amino acids. CDR3 sequence reads: CASSLGSLYEQYV. CDR3 sequence (DNA): TGTGCCAGCAGCTTGGGCAGCCTCTACGAGCAGTACGTC.

V usage is TRBV5-1 and J usage is TRBJ2-3; 9 bases line up with TRBD2. Per germline, CDR1 SGHRS and CDR2 YFSETQ. The V segment lost 0 bases and the J segment 4 bases; nucleotides outside the gene matches: 6. The CDR3 length is 16 residues. The CDR3 DNA reads as TGCGCCAGCAGCTTGGAGGTGGCGGGGGGGGCAGATACGCAGTATTTT. This codes for CASSLEVAGGADTQYF.

This clonotype was seen a handful of times. V usage is TRBV7-9 and J usage is TRBJ1-1; no definite D call. Trimming removed 1 base at V and 0 bases at J, with 9 bases between. CDR3 length equals 15 residues. Germline V gene sequence: CDR1 SEHNR, CDR2 FQNEAQ (reference sequence). CDR3 sequence (DNA): TGTGCCAGCAGCTTAGAGGGCAGCATGAACACTGAAGCTTTCTTT. This encodes CASSLEGSMNTEAFF.

This clonotype was counted only a few times. The rearrangement links TRBV9 to TRBJ2-1; D possibly uses TRBD1 or TRBD2 (5 bases each). Germline loops: CDR1 SGDLS, CDR2 YYNGEE. This CDR3 has 16 amino acids. The germline V and J ends were trimmed by 3 bases and 3 bases, with 16 bases remaining between them. CDR3 loop: CASSGGGDLDYNEQFF. CDR3 DNA: TGTGCCAGCAGCGGAGGTGGGGACCTAGACTACAATGAGCAGTTCTTC.

This clonotype was counted ten times or more. The chain recombines TRBV10-1 with TRBJ2-2, with D possibly matching TRBD1 (6 bases). The CDR3 extends over 14 amino acids. CDR1 and CDR2 from the germline V gene are WNHNN and SYGVQD (reference sequence). Trimming removed 4 bases from V and 3 bases from J, with 9 bases in between. This CDR3 is CASSVGAYTGELFF. CDR3 nucleotide sequence: TGCGCCAGCAGTGTGGGGGCCTACACCGGGGAGCTGTTTTTT.